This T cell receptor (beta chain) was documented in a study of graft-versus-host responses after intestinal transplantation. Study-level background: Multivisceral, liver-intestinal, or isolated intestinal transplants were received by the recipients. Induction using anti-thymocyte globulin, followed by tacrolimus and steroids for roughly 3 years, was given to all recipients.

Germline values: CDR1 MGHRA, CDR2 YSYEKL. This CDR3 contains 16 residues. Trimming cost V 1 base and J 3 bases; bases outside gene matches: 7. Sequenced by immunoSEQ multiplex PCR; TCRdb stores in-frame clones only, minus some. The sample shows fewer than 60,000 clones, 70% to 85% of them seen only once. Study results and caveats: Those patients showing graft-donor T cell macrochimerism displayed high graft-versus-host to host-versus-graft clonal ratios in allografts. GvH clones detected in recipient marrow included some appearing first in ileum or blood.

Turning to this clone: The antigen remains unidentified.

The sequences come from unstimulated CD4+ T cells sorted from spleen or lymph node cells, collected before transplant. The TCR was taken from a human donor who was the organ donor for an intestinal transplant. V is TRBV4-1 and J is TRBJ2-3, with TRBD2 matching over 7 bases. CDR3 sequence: CASSQGWGGRTDTQYF. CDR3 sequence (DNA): TGCGCCAGCAGCCAAGGCTGGGGGGGGAGGACAGATACGCAGTATTTT.